The 7 T cell receptor beta chains listed next were all sequenced from one sample in a study of blood T cells in healthy people across ages. A second PCR, run for roughly 6 to 11 cycles, used a sample-barcoded 5' primer plus a J-beta primer mix. TCRdb ran MiXCR on the 5' RACE reads and lists one entry per CDR3 protein. This sample yields hundreds of thousands of distinct CDR3 sequences, of which about 47% are seen a single time; about a sixth belongs to the top ten. What was sequenced was blood. The receptors here all came from a man older than 75 in good health.

The CDR3 region has the DNA TGTGCCAGCAGCAACGCTGACAGATGGACTAGCGGGAGTGGCTACGAGCAGTACTTC. Protein product: CASSNADRWTSGSGYEQYF. This chain uses TRBV21-1 with TRBJ2-7; no DNA check was done on the table's D call, TRBD2. TRBV21-1 is a listed pseudogene. This CDR3 has 19 amino acids.

The rearrangement joins TRBV11-2 to TRBJ2-3, with D unresolved. V dropped 3 bases and J dropped 4 bases, with 14 bases sitting between them. There are 15 residues in the CDR3. Germline V gene lookup returns CDR1 SGHAT and CDR2 FQNNGV. CDR3 sequence: CASSLWVQSADTQYF. For the CDR3, the DNA is TGTGCCAGCAGCTTGTGGGTACAGAGCGCAGATACGCAGTATTTT.

Comments on this clonotype: A read error is possible here, since a much larger clone lies one base away. The chain combines TRBV15 with TRBJ2-5; D possibly corresponds to TRBD2 (6 bases). Germline values: CDR1 LNHNV, CDR2 YYDKDF (reference sequence). The length of the CDR3 is 17 residues. V lost 0 bases to trimming and J lost 11 bases, with 25 bases between them. CDR3 amino acids: CATSRDRRPGLPYEQYF. CDR3 DNA: TGTGCCACCAGCAGAGACCGCAGACCAGGACTACCCTATGAGCAGTACTTC.

The genes are TRBV20-1 and TRBJ2-7, with 7 bases that match TRBD1. The germline CDR1 and CDR2 sequences are DFQATT and SNEGSKA (reference sequence). V gave up 6 bases and J gave up 2 bases; unmatched junction bases: 10. CDR3 length: 14 residues. CDR3 in DNA: TGCAGTGCCCTCGACAGGGTCTCAACCTACGAGCAGTACTTC. Protein product: CSALDRVSTYEQYF.

J is TRBJ2-7 and V is TRBV7-3; the match to TRBD2 covers 9 bases. The ends lost 6 bases at V and 7 bases at J; junction bases unmatched: 13. CDR3 size: 15 residues. Germline V gives CDR1 SGHTA, CDR2 FQGTGA. CDR3 DNA: TGTGCCAGCAGTCCCGGGACTAGCCTTTACAATGAGCAGTACTTC. Translated, it gives CASSPGTSLYNEQYF.

This clonotype was observed a handful of times. DNA for the CDR3: TGTGCCAGCAGGGCCCTAGCGGCTTCCTACGAGCAGTACTTC. The encoded protein is CASRALAASYEQYF. This rearrangement joins TRBV6-2 or TRBV6-3 to TRBJ2-7, with TRBD2 matching 7 bases. V lost 6 bases to trimming and J lost 1 base; unmatched junction nucleotides: 6. The CDR3 sequence is 14 residues long. Germline CDR1 reads MNHEY; CDR2 reads SVGEGT.

This clonotype was seen a few times. A read error is possible here, since a much larger clone lies one base away. The genes are TRBV10-3 and TRBJ2-7, with D possibly being TRBD1 (5 bases). Trimming took off 6 bases at V and 4 bases at J, with 10 bases between the two ends. This CDR3 has 12 residues. The germline V gene encodes CDR1 ENHRY and CDR2 SYGVKD. This CDR3 is CAIRDDSYEQYF. The CDR3 DNA reads as TGTGCCATCAGGGACGACAGTTACGAGCAGTACTTC.